This T cell receptor (beta chain) was sequenced in a study of early T cells in non-severe SARS-CoV-2 infection. Whole-study context: Sequenced material consisted of bulk RNA (from unsorted whole blood), and chains were unpaired.

Notes on this clonotype: The target antigen is unknown.

General observations from the study: VDJdb matching skewed toward anti-spike CD8 responses, missing private and CD4 specificities.

Molecules of cDNA were individually given unique molecular identifiers that were attached to them. In TCRdb, the 5' RACE reads were re-called with MiXCR into one record per CDR3 protein. Among 85,000 to 100,000 distinct CDR3 sequences, approximately 11% were seen once, and the ten largest hold approximately 5%. Sequencing input: whole blood. This clonotype was obtained from an adult who was a healthcare worker with PCR-confirmed SARS-CoV-2 infection or an uninfected control (not recorded which).

The CDR3 spells CASSEGVTEAFF. DNA for the CDR3: TGTGCCAGCAGTGAGGGGGTGACTGAAGCTTTCTTT. V gene TRBV2 combines with J gene TRBJ1-1; D may be TRBD1 (5 bases). The CDR3 extends over 12 amino acids. Trimming pared 3 bases from V and 5 bases from J, leaving 7 bases between. Germline V gives CDR1 SNHLY, CDR2 FYNNEI.